Detailed here is one TCR beta chain. What it recognizes is unknown. This entry comes from a study of cytomegalovirus exposure and HLA in healthy donors. For the study at large: As an earlier analysis found, 180 million or so T cells yielded about 100 million unique TCR beta sequences. Most genotyped donors, around 86% of 300 to 400, had Caucasian-associated genetic ancestry. The study, taken as a whole, reports: TCR beta V- and J-gene trimming was later associated with a missense DCLRE1C variant.

The CDR3 has 14 amino acids. V lost 3 bases and J 0 bases, leaving 7 bases between the germline ends. Looked up from germline, CDR1 is SGDLS and CDR2 is YYNGEE. The PCR ran on 60 Vbeta and 13 Jbeta primers. The method was immunoSEQ multiplex PCR; TCRdb's version includes in-frame clones alone and lacks a portion of them. The sample holds some 170,000 clones, 75% to 85% seen once. This receptor was obtained from a man aged 25 to 45 in good health and CMV-seronegative. The specimen was PBMCs. The chain employs TRBV9 and TRBJ1-5; D perhaps matches TRBD1 (6 bases). CDR3 DNA sequence: TGTGCCAGCAGCGAGGGGGATAGCAATCAGCCCCAGCATTTT. It specifies CASSEGDSNQPQHF.